This entry is about one T cell receptor (beta chain). Its antigen is not identified. These data are taken from a study of cytotoxic CD8 clonotypes in ibrutinib-treated CLL. General study points: Public clonotypes, rarely seen, contracted or held steady on treatment. Patients had baseline clonality above age-matched healthy donors, and this clonality moved with circulating CD8+ T-cell counts. Clonality climbed at ibrutinib response, then dropped toward baseline at progression.

J lost 1 base, V lost 3 bases, and 1 base had no gene match. Germline V lookup: CDR1 MDHEN, CDR2 SYDVKM. The CDR3 is 14 amino acids. Measured with immunoSEQ multiplex PCR; TCRdb has only the in-frame clones, and not every one. The sample carries approximately 15,000 clones, about 61% recorded once. This TCR was recovered from a human donor with chronic lymphocytic leukemia. V is TRBV28 and J is TRBJ2-3; 7 positions match TRBD2. Sequences were derived from PBMCs, sampled before ibrutinib treatment. The CDR3 DNA is TGTGCCAGCAGTTTTCGGGGGGGCACAGATACGCAGTATTTT. It codes for CASSFRGGTDTQYF.